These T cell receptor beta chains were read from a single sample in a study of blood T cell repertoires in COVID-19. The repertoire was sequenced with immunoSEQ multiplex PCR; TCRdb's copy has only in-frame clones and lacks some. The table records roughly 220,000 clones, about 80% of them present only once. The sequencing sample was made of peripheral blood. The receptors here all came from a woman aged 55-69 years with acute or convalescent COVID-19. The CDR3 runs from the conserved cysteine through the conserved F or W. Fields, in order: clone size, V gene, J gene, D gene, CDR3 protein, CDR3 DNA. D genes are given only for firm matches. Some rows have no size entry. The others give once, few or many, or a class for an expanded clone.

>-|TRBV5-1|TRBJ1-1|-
CASSLGEGRFPEAFF
TGCGCCAGCAGCTTGGGGGAGGGGAGGTTCCCCGAAGCTTTCTTT
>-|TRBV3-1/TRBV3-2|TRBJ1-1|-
CASSRSQAFEAFF
TGTGCCAGCAGCCGATCACAGGCTTTTGAAGCTTTCTTT
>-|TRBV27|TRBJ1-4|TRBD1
CASSFLRDRTNEKLFF
TGTGCCAGCAGTTTCCTCCGGGACAGGACGAATGAAAAACTGTTTTTT
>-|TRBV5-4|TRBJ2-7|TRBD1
CASSLEGQGREQYF
TGTGCCAGCAGCTTGGAGGGACAGGGACGCGAGCAGTACTTC
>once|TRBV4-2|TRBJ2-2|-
CASSQQPRSSISPGELFF
TGTGCCAGCAGTCAACAACCAAGGAGCTCTATATCTCCCGGGGAGCTGTTTTTT
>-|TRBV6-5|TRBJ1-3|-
CASSPAGSGNTIYF
TGTGCCAGCAGCCCCGCGGGCTCTGGAAACACCATATATTTT
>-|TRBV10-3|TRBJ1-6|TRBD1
CAISGQTGGAGSSPLHF
TGTGCCATCAGTGGGCAGACAGGGGGCGCCGGCTCTTCACCCCTCCACTTT
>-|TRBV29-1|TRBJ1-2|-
CSAPAEGEYGYTF
TGCAGCGCCCCGGCCGAGGGGGAGTATGGCTACACCTTC
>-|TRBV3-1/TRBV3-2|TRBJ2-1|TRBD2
CASSQDRGGDRSYNEQFF
TGTGCCAGCAGCCAAGATCGGGGGGGTGACCGCTCCTACAATGAGCAGTTCTTC
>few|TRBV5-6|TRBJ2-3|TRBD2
CASSLDRTSGSDTQYF
TGTGCCAGCAGCTTGGATCGGACTAGCGGCTCAGATACGCAGTATTTT
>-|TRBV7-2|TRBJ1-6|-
CASSLYLGLTNSPLHF
TGTGCCAGCAGCTTATATCTGGGCCTGACTAATTCACCCCTCCACTTT
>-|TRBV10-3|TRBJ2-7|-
CAISDRTRGYEQYF
TGTGCCATCAGTGATAGGACCCGGGGCTACGAGCAGTACTTC
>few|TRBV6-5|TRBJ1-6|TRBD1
CASSYFRTGVNSPLHF
TGTGCCAGCAGTTACTTCCGGACAGGGGTGAATTCACCCCTCCACTTT
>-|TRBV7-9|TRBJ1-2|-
CASSLDRARGGYTF
TGTGCCAGCAGCTTAGACAGGGCCCGGGGTGGCTACACCTTC
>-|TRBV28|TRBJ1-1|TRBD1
CASSYWTGVNTEAFF
TGTGCCAGCAGCTACTGGACAGGTGTGAACACTGAAGCTTTCTTT
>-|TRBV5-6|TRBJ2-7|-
CASSRDTTYEQYF
TGTGCCAGCAGTCGCGACACAACCTACGAGCAGTACTTC
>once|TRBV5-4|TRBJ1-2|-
CASSSPTGGGYGYTF
TGTGCCAGCAGCTCCCCGACAGGAGGAGGCTATGGCTACACCTTC
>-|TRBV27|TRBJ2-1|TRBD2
CASSIYPGLADNEQFF
TGTGCCAGCAGTATATACCCGGGACTAGCGGACAATGAGCAGTTCTTC
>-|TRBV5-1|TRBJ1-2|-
CASSLGGVRYGYTF
TGCGCCAGCAGCCTCGGTGGAGTCCGCTATGGCTACACCTTC
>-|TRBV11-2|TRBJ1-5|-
CASPRGGGFGNQPQHF
TGTGCCAGCCCCAGGGGAGGGGGTTTTGGCAATCAGCCCCAGCATTTT
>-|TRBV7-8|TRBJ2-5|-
CASSSGLRNGETQYF
TGTGCCAGCAGCTCGGGACTCAGGAATGGGGAGACCCAGTACTTC
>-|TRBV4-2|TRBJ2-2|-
CASSQGGVVGELFF
TGTGCCAGCAGCCAGGGCGGGGTAGTCGGGGAGCTGTTTTTT
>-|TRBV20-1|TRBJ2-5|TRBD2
CSASVLAGGPQETQYF
TGCAGTGCTAGTGTTCTAGCGGGGGGCCCCCAAGAGACCCAGTACTTC
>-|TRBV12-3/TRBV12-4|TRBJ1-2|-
CASSFTEIYGYTF
TGTGCCAGCAGTTTCACGGAGATCTATGGCTACACCTTC
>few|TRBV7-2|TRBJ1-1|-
CASSLASRDWNTEAFF
TGTGCCAGCAGCCTAGCGAGCAGGGACTGGAACACTGAAGCTTTCTTT
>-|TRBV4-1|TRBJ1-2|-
CASSQDPTGGGYGYTF
TGCGCCAGCAGCCAAGATCCGACAGGAGGAGGCTATGGCTACACCTTC
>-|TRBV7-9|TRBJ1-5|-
CASSLAAGVDQPQHF
TGTGCCAGCAGCTTAGCCGCAGGGGTCGATCAGCCCCAGCATTTT
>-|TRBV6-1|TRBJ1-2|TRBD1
CASSEARGRAYGYTF
TGTGCCAGCAGTGAAGCAAGGGGGCGCGCCTATGGCTACACCTTC
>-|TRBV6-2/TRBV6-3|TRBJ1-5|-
CASSYKEYSIGSNQPQHF
TGTGCCAGCAGTTACAAGGAATATAGCATCGGTAGCAATCAGCCCCAGCATTTT
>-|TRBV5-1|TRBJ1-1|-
CASTDIASEAFF
TGCGCCAGCACGGACATCGCATCTGAAGCTTTCTTT
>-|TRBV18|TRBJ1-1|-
CASSPRFGQGMNTEAFF
TGTGCCAGCTCACCAAGATTTGGCCAGGGAATGAACACTGAAGCTTTCTTT
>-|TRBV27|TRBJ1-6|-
CASLRQDRSPLHF
TGTGCCAGCCTTAGACAGGACCGTTCACCCCTCCACTTT
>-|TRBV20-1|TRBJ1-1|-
CSPRQGTEAFF
TGCAGTCCAAGGCAGGGTACTGAAGCTTTCTTT
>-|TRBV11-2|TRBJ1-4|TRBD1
CAGSQSTGDNEKLFF
TGTGCCGGCAGCCAGTCGACAGGGGATAATGAAAAACTGTTTTTT
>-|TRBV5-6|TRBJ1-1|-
CASSFIGGTTEAFF
TGTGCCAGCAGCTTCATAGGCGGCACCACTGAAGCTTTCTTT